The 10 T cell receptor beta chains below were found in one sample sequenced in a study of T cells in Graves' hyperthyroidism and ophthalmopathy (dated by TCRdb to about 2019). The library was built by means of multiplex PCR. TCRdb lists the instrument as Illumina HiSeq 2000. The TCR beta CDR3 regions were amplified from the RNA transcripts. The TCR CDR3 was subjected to a first round of RT-PCR using the HTBI primer set and the Qiagen OneStep RT-PCR kit. TCRdb reprocessing: public reads trimmed at Q25 with fastp, clones called with MiXCR, in-frame beta chains kept. Entries are consolidated by CDR3 protein sequence, retaining the most common genes and DNA. Present in this sample are some 350,000 distinct CDR3 sequences, approximately 15% of which were seen just once. The biggest ten clones account for 25% to 35% of the sample. What was sequenced was blood. The origin of the receptors is a woman aged 18-35 years with Graves' hyperthyroidism that later progressed to Graves' ophthalmopathy.

The chain couples TRBV5-1 to TRBJ2-2; D gene unclear. This CDR3 has 13 amino acids. The germline V and J ends were trimmed by 1 base and 5 bases, with 6 bases remaining between them. The V gene's germline CDR1 is SGHRS and CDR2 YFSETQ. The CDR3 sequence is CASSLMGTGELFF. The CDR3 DNA follows: TGCGCCAGCAGCTTGATGGGGACCGGGGAGCTGTTTTTT.

This chain connects TRBV6-1 to TRBJ1-1, with D uncertain. Trimming shortened V by 4 bases and J by 5 bases, and 5 bases separated the two germline ends. This CDR3 has 11 amino acids. Germline CDR1 MNHNS, CDR2 SASEGT. For the CDR3, the DNA is TGTGCCAGCAGTGGGGAAACTGAAGCTTTCTTT. It is translated as CASSGETEAFF.

This clonotype was seen repeatedly, ten times or more. The chain is built from TRBV27 and TRBJ2-5; 7 bases align to TRBD2. The V and J ends lost 3 bases and 4 bases, in that order; junction bases with no gene match: 11. The CDR3 totals 16 residues. The germline V gene encodes CDR1 MNHEY and CDR2 SMNVEV (reference sequence). CDR3 residues: CASSFVSREKAETQYF. CDR3 nucleotides: TGTGCCAGCAGTTTTGTATCGCGGGAGAAGGCAGAGACCCAGTACTTC.

The J gene is TRBJ2-2, the V gene TRBV29-1; TRBD1 or TRBD2 may be the D gene (5 bases each). Trimming removed 4 bases at V and 8 bases at J, with 8 bases between. Per germline, CDR1 SQVTM and CDR2 ANQGSEA. The CDR3 is 11 amino acids. The CDR3 is CSVVWGGELFF. DNA for the CDR3: TGCAGCGTTGTTTGGGGGGGGGAGCTGTTTTTT.

This chain uses TRBV5-1 with TRBJ2-3; either TRBD1 or TRBD2 may fit D (5 bases each). The germline V gene has CDR1 SGHRS and CDR2 YFSETQ. This CDR3 region has 15 residues. V shed 7 bases and J shed 0 bases, with 15 bases lying between them. The CDR3 coding sequence is TGCGCCAGCTCCCGTGGGGACGGTAGCACAGATACGCAGTATTTT. Translating it yields CASSRGDGSTDTQYF.

This clonotype showed up many times. This chain joins TRBV5-4 and TRBJ2-3; TRBD1 agrees at 7 bases. Germline V lookup: CDR1 SGHNT, CDR2 YYREEE (reference sequence). Unmatched junction bases numbered 8, after V lost 4 bases and J lost 0 bases. This CDR3 is 16 amino acids long. The CDR3 loop reads CASSKGTDSSTDTQYF. The CDR3 coding sequence is TGTGCCAGCAGCAAGGGGACAGACTCTAGCACAGATACGCAGTATTTT.

This clonotype was observed a few times. The rearrangement uses TRBV20-1 and TRBJ2-1; possibly TRBD1 for D (5 bases). This CDR3 spans 13 amino acids. CDR1 is DFQATT and CDR2 is SNEGSKA in the germline V gene (reference sequence). V shed 6 bases and J shed 5 bases, with 14 bases lying between them. CDR3: CSAVVIGDNEQFF. CDR3 in DNA: TGCAGTGCAGTGGTTATAGGGGACAATGAGCAGTTCTTC.

This clonotype came up many times. This chain links TRBV7-2 with TRBJ1-5; 8 bases are shared with TRBD1. The CDR3 runs to 14 residues. CDR1 SGHTA and CDR2 FQGNSA come from the germline V gene. After removal of 4 bases from V and 7 bases from J, the junction contained 6 bases not matched to a gene. CDR3 nucleotides: TGTGCCAGCAGCTCCGCAGGGGGCAGCCAGCCCCAGCATTTT. Its translation is CASSSAGGSQPQHF.

There are many counts of this clonotype. This chain uses TRBV28 with TRBJ2-3; possibly TRBD2 for D (6 bases). V shed 7 bases and J shed 6 bases, with 14 bases lying between them. The CDR3 spans 13 residues. Germline V gene sequence: CDR1 MDHEN, CDR2 SYDVKM. CDR3: CASTPAGTDTQYF. The CDR3 bases are TGTGCCAGCACCCCGGCGGGGACGGATACGCAGTATTTT.

This clonotype was recorded at least ten times. The chain employs TRBV5-6 and TRBJ2-1; the D gene is possibly TRBD2 (6 bases). This CDR3 has 15 amino acids. Germline V gene data show CDR1 as SGHDT and CDR2 as YYEEEE. Trimming left V 3 bases short and J 6 bases short, with 16 bases between. The CDR3: CASSYTSLRPNEQFF. The CDR3 DNA reads TGTGCCAGCAGCTACACTAGCTTACGACCCAATGAGCAGTTCTTC.